This T cell receptor beta chain was profiled in a study of neurological immune-mediated disorders. On this clonotype: Its cognate antigen is unknown.

The team produced cDNA through 5'RACE using 10-nucleotide random UMIs. Using its own MiXCR run on the 5' RACE reads, TCRdb lists one record per CDR3 protein. The sample lists more than 95,000 distinct CDR3 sequences, 11% occurring once. The CDR3 contains 14 residues. V was clipped by 4 bases and J by 6 bases, with 13 bases between them. From germline, CDR1 is SGHRS and CDR2 YFSETQ. This sample's time point: longitudinal time-point 3. The unsorted libraries were produced from 2 million PBMCs held at -80 C. Study findings and constraints: Private repertoires in all groups were suggested by the absence of shared CDR3 amino acid sequences among expanded clones across subjects.

The sequence was obtained from a female donor with HTLV-1-associated myelopathy (HAM/TSP). Sequencing used PBMCs. The chain joins TRBV5-1 to TRBJ1-4; D might be TRBD1 (5 bases). Here the CDR3 reads CASSVLTADEKLFF. CDR3 DNA: TGCGCCAGCAGCGTCTTGACAGCCGATGAAAAACTGTTTTTT.